This T cell receptor (beta chain) was observed in a study of T cells in localized non-small cell lung cancer. Per the germline V gene, CDR1 is SQVTM and CDR2 is ANQGSEA. This CDR3 has 13 residues. V dropped 7 bases and J dropped 1; count of bases not matched to a gene: 4. This clone counts as medium-sized. Clones were sequenced by immunoSEQ multiplex PCR, and TCRdb holds only the in-frame ones, with some missing. The sample has approximately 70,000 clones; 80% to 90% are singletons. Sequencing used PBMCs, obtained before any cancer treatment. This sequence was found in a man aged 35-69 years with stage II lung adenocarcinoma. The gene calls are TRBV29-1 and TRBJ1-1; 9 nucleotides agree with TRBD1. The CDR3 loop is CSAPGQGNTEAFF. CDR3 sequence (DNA): TGCAGCGCCCCGGGACAGGGGAACACTGAAGCTTTCTTT. The full variable domain, with the rest looked up from reference TRBV29-1 and TRBJ1-1, is SAVISQKPSRDICQRGTSLTIQCQVDSQVTMMFWYRQQPGQSLTLIATANQGSEATYESGFVIDKFPISRPNLTFSTLTVSNMSPEDSSIYLCSAPGQGNTEAFFGQGTRLTVV.